This TCR beta chain was profiled in a study of regulatory T cells in long-lasting Graves disease. Study findings and constraints: Sample size, which was small, may have reduced accuracy.

Arm-PCR of CDR3 regions and iRepertoire HTBI primers were the basis on which TCR beta libraries were built. TCRdb re-called the multiplex PCR reads through MiXCR, storing one row per CDR3 protein. Of about 430,000 distinct CDR3 sequences in the sample, around 16% were seen once. This clonotype was found a few times. Its cognate antigen is unknown. The time point: newly diagnosed GD, antithyroid drugs for less than 3 months. The TCR library was made from RNA that had been extracted from PBMCs in TRIzol. This sample was also put to use in a study of T cells in Graves' hyperthyroidism and ophthalmopathy. That paper states: Within blood appeared most thyroid clonotypes that had expanded above 0.001.

This receptor was identified in a woman between 35 and 50 years old with Graves disease. The source was peripheral blood mononuclear cells (PBMCs), collected at new diagnosis, from a patient treated with antithyroid drugs.

CDR3 nucleotides: TGCAGCGTTTTTCGGGACGGAGCCTACGAGCAGTACTTC. This codes for CSVFRDGAYEQYF. The gene calls are TRBV29-1 and TRBJ2-7; D might be TRBD1 or TRBD2, each matching 5 bases. This CDR3 contains 13 residues. CDR1 is SQVTM, CDR2 ANQGSEA, per germline. Trimming left V 5 bases short and J 2 bases short, with 13 bases between.